This T cell receptor beta chain was sequenced during a study of CD8+CD57+ T cells in acquired aplastic anemia. TCR beta VDJ and CDR3 profiles were obtained from a genomic DNA template. MiXCR was run by TCRdb on the reads, yielding one entry per CDR3 protein. This table holds around 170,000 distinct CDR3 sequences, 63% found once. Broader study findings: Controls did not differ significantly from patients in CD8+ Simpson's diversity.

In its sample, this clonotype was seen once. The antigen remains undetermined. CDR3 length: 14 residues. The ends lost 4 bases at V and 2 bases at J; junction bases unmatched: 1. CDR1 and CDR2 (germline): SQVTM, ANQGSEA. The chain joins TRBV29-1 to TRBJ2-3; 12 nucleotides agree with TRBD2. The sequence came from a human donor in good health. Sequencing input: sorted CD4+, CD8+, or CD8+CD57+ T cells (not recorded which) from PBMCs. The DNA of the CDR3 is TGCAGCGTTGGGACTAGCGGGACCACAGATACGCAGTATTTT. As protein: CSVGTSGTTDTQYF.